This TCR beta chain stems from a study of T-cell reconstitution after alpha-beta-depleted transplantation in children. Preparing the TCRbeta library involved the use of unique molecular identifiers. TCRdb passed the PCR reads through MiXCR, listing each CDR3 protein once. The sample records 250,000 to 300,000 distinct CDR3 sequences, nearly 10% being singletons. Germline V gene lookup returns CDR1 WSHSY and CDR2 SAAADI. The CDR3 extends over 13 amino acids. The V end was cut by 7 bases, the J end by 2 bases, with 12 bases between. The sequenced sample was PBMCs from the stem cell graft donor, obtained from the stem cell graft. This rearrangement joins TRBV10-2 to TRBJ2-7; maybe TRBD2 (5 bases). The sequence was obtained from a human donor who donated a stem cell graft to a child with SCID. The CDR3 is CASTYTGAYEQYF. In DNA form, the CDR3 reads TGCGCCAGCACTTACACCGGGGCCTACGAGCAGTACTTC.